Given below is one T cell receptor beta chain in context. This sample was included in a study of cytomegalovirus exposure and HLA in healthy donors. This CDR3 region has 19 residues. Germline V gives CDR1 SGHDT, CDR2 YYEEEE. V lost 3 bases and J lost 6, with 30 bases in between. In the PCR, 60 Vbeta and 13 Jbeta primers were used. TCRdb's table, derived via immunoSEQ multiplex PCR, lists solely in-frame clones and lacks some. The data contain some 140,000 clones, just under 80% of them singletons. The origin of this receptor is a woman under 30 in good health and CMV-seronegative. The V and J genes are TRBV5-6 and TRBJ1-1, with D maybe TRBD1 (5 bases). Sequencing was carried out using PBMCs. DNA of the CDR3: TGTGCCAGCAGCTCCCCCCAAACTACAGGAGTCGAGGCCGACGCTGAAGCTTTCTTT. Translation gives CASSSPQTTGVEADAEAFF. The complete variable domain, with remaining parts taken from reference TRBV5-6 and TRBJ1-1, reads DAGVTQSPTHLIKTRGQQVTLRCSPKSGHDTVSWYQQALGQGPQFIFQYYEEEERQRGNFPDRFSGHQFPNYSSELNVNALLLGDSALYLCASSSPQTTGVEADAEAFFGQGTRLTVV.